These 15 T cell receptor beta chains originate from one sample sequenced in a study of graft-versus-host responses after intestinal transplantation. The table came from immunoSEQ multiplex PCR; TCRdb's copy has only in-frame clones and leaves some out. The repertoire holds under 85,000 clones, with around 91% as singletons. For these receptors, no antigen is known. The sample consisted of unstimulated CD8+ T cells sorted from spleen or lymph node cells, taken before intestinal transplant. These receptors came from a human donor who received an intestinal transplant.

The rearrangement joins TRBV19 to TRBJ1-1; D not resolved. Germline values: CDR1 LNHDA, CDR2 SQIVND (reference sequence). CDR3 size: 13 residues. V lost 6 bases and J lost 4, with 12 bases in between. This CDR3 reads CASSHQAGTEAFF. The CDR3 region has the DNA TGTGCCAGTAGCCACCAGGCGGGCACTGAAGCTTTCTTT.

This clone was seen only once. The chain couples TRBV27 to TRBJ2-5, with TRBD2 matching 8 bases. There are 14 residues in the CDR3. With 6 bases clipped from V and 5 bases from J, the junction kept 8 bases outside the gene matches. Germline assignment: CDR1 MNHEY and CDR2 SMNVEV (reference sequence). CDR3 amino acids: CASSPRTSWETQYF. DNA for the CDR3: TGTGCCAGCAGCCCACGGACTAGCTGGGAGACCCAGTACTTC.

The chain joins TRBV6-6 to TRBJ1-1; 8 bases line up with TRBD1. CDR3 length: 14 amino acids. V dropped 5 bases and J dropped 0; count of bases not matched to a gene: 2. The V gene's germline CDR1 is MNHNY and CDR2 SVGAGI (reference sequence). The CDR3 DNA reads TGTGCCAGCAGTACAGGGGGGATGAACACTGAAGCTTTCTTT. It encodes CASSTGGMNTEAFF.

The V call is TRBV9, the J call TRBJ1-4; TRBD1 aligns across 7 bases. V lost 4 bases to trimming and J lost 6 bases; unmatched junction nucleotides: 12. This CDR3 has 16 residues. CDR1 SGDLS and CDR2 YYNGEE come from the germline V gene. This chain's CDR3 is CASSPMGGGGHEKLFF. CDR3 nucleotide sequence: TGTGCCAGCAGCCCCATGGGAGGAGGGGGCCATGAAAAACTGTTTTTT.

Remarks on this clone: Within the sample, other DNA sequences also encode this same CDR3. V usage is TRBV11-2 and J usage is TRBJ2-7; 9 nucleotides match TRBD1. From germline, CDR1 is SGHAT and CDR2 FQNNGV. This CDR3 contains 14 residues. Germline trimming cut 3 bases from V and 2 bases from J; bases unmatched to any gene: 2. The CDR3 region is CASSFGTGPYEQYF. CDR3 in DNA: TGTGCCAGCAGCTTTGGGACAGGGCCCTACGAGCAGTACTTC.

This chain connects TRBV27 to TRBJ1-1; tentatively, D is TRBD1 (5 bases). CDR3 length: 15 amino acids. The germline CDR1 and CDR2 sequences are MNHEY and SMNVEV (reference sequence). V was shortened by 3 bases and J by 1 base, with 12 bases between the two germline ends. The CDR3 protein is CASSFYGARNTEAFF. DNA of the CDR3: TGTGCCAGCAGTTTTTATGGGGCAAGGAACACTGAAGCTTTCTTT.

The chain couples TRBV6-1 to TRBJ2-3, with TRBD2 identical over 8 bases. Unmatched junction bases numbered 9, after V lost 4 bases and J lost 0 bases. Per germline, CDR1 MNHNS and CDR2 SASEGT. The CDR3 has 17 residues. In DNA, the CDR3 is TGTGCCAGCAGTGCAAGAGTCGGACTAGCCAGCACAGATACGCAGTATTTT. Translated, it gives CASSARVGLASTDTQYF.

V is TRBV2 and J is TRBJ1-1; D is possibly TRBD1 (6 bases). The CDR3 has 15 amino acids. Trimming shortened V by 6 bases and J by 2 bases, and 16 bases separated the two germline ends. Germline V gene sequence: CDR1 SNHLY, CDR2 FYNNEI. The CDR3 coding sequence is TGTGCCAGCAGATCCATACAGGGCTTAAACACTGAAGCTTTCTTT. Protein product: CASRSIQGLNTEAFF. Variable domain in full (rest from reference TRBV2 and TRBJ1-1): EPEVTQTPSHQVTQMGQEVILRCVPISNHLYFYWYRQILGQKVEFLVSFYNNEISEKSEIFDDQFSVERPDGSNFTLKIRSTKLEDSAMYFCASRSIQGLNTEAFFGQGTRLTVV.

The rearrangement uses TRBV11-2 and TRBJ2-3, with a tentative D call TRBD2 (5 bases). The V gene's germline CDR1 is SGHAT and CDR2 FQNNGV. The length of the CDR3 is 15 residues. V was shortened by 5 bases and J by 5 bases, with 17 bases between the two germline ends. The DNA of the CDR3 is TGTGCCAGCAGCCCGACGACTACTTTCGGAGATACGCAGTATTTT. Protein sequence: CASSPTTTFGDTQYF. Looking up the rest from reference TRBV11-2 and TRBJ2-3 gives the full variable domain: EAGVAQSPRYKIIEKRQSVAFWCNPISGHATLYWYQQILGQGPKLLIQFQNNGVVDDSQLPKDRFSAERLKGVDSTLKIQPAKLEDSAVYLCASSPTTTFGDTQYFGPGTRLTVL.

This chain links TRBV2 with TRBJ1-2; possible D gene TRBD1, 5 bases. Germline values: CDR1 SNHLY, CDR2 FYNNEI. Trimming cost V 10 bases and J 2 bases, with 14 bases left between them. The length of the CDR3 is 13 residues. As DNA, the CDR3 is TGTGCCACTGTTAGGGGTCTAAACTATGGCTACACCTTC. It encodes CATVRGLNYGYTF.

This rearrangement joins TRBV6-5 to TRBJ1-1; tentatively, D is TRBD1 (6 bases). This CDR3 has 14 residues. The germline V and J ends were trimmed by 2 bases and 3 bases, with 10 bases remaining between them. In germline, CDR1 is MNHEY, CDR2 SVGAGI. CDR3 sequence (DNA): TGTGCCAGCAGTTACGGGGGGGCAGACACTGAAGCTTTCTTT. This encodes CASSYGGADTEAFF.

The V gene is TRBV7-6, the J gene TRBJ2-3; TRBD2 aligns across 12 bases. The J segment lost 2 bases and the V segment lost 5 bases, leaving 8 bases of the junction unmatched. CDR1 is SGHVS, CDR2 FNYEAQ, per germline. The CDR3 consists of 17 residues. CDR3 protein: CASSQTSGGFLTDTQYF. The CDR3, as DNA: TGTGCCAGCAGCCAAACTAGCGGGGGGTTCCTCACAGATACGCAGTATTTT.

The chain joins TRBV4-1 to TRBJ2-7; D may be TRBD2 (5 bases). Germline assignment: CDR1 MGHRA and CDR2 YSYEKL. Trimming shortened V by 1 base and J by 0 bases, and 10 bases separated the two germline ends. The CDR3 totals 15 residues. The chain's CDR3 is CASSQGAEGSYEQYF. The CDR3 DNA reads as TGCGCCAGCAGCCAAGGGGCAGAGGGCTCCTACGAGCAGTACTTC.

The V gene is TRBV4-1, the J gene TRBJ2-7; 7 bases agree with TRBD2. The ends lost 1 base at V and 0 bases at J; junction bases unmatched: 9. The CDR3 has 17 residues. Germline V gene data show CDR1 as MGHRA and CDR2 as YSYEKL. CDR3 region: CASSQGMSGESSYEQYF. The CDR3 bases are TGCGCCAGCAGCCAAGGGATGAGCGGGGAAAGCTCCTACGAGCAGTACTTC.

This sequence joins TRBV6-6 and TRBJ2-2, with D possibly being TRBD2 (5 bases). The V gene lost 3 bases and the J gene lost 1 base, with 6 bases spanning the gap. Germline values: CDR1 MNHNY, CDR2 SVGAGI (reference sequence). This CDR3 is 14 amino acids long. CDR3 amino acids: CASSYGGNTGELFF. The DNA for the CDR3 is TGTGCCAGCAGTTATGGAGGGAACACCGGGGAGCTGTTTTTT.